This T cell receptor beta chain was profiled in a study of blood T cell repertoires in COVID-19. In the study overall: Collection of acute and convalescent COVID-19 samples took place in the United States, Italy and Spain. PBMCs, B-cell-depleted T cells, or T cells were the source of the cDNA or gDNA that made up the material.

In the original analysis: Cell counts per sample came from amplifying reference gene primers. Data came from immunoSEQ multiplex PCR; TCRdb stores just in-frame clones and leaves some out. That table furnishes V, J and clone size, whereas the DNA furnished D and trimming. The repertoire has about 96,000 clones, around 90% of them found once; the top ten carry more than 3.5%. With respect to this clone: The germline gene is not matched at one end of the junction; a read error may be the cause.

The CDR3 runs to 12 residues. From germline, CDR1 is SNHLY and CDR2 FYNNEI. While infection was still active, Seattle patients were enrolled and then followed longitudinally. The rearrangement links TRBV2 to TRBJ2-5, with TRBD2 matching 7 bases. The origin of this receptor is a human donor with COVID-19, enrolled during active disease. The donor label of this sample is uncertain. Sequencing used peripheral blood. The CDR3 sequence: CASSEIGEGSDF. Written as DNA, the CDR3 is TGTGCCAGCAGTGAAATCGGGGAGGGTTCGGACTTC.